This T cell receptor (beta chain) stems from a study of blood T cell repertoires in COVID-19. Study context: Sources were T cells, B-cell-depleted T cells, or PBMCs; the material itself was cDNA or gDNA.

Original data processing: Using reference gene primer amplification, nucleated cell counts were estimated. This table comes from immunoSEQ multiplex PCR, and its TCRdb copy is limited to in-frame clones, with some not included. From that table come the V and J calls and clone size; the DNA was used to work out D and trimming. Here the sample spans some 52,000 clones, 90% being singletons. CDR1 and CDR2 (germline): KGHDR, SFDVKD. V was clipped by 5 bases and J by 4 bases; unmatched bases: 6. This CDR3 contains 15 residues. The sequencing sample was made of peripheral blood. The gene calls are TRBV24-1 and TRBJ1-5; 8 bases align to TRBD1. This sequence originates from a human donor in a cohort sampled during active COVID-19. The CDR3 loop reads CATSGGDRPNQPQHF. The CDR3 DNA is TGTGCCACCAGTGGCGGGGACAGGCCGAATCAGCCCCAGCATTTT.